This T cell receptor beta chain came from a study of shared clonotypes between healthy human individuals. Study-level points and caveats: Generation of non-shared clonotypes was less probable than generation of clonotypes shared by all four donors. The small donor group covered limited genetic and exposure diversity.

A note on this clone: Its antigen remains unidentified. This may come from a read error, since a much larger clone is one base off. The identical CDR3 is also encoded by other nucleotide sequences in the sample.

Sorted-subset replicate PCRs used about 190 ng of genomic DNA. This amount corresponded to approximately 30,000 T cell genomes. The assay was immunoSEQ multiplex PCR, and TCRdb's table has in-frame clones only and misses some. The sample lists more than 2 million clones, approximately 95% seen once, with 0.9% to 1.4% in the top ten. The CDR3 is 11 amino acids. V was shortened by 3 bases and J by 4 bases, with 4 bases between the two germline ends. CDR1 and CDR2 from the germline V gene are SNHLY and FYNNEI. Naive CD8 cells lacked CD45RO, underwent positive selection for CCR7 and left out terminally differentiated effector memory CD45RA+ cells.

This TCR came from a man between 18 and 35 years old in good health. The rearrangement uses TRBV2 and TRBJ2-7; D is uncertain. The sequenced sample consisted of naive CD8+ T cells sorted from blood. The CDR3 DNA reads as TGTGCCAGCAGTGACGGGTACGAGCAGTACTTC. As protein: CASSDGYEQYF.